The TCR beta chain described here comes from a study of blood T cells in healthy people across ages (dated by TCRdb to 2015 to 2017). Notes on the research overall: In model experiments, template switching captured about one uniquely barcoded TCR beta cDNA molecule for every two T cells. The study measured age-related changes in TCR beta repertoire diversity using deep sequencing normalized with unique cDNA molecular identifiers. Four age groups were formed from the donors: young (average approximately 15 years), middle-aged (around 39), aged (roughly 59) and long-lived (more than 75). To avoid experimental bias, donors of different ages were spread randomly across the sequencing lanes. Using the same blood draw, the study looked at two additional independent replicas of 1 million unique cDNA reads for two donors, one aged 18 to 30 and the other aged 80 or older. What the study reported, not specific to this receptor: Estimates of total diversity from one million sequenced T cells were regarded as lower bounds and underestimates. Compared with the aged group, the long-lived group had more naive CD4+ T cells, fewer expanded clones and increased TCR diversity, suggesting age selection. Observed TCR beta diversity correlated strongly with the percentage of naive T cells measured by flow cytometry. Because donor CMV infection status was unknown, age-related changes in expanded clonotypes were potentially confounded. Observed TCR beta diversity per million T cells fell roughly linearly with age, and a significant reduction was already apparent by age approximately 40. Conclusive comparison of naive and antigen-experienced compartments was prevented by the profiling of bulk unsorted PBMCs.

The 39 donors, aged about 6 to 95 years, were systemically healthy Caucasian individuals from Russia. Each donor gave ten milliliters of peripheral blood, drawn into EDTA-treated Vacutainer tubes. Ficoll-Paque density-gradient centrifugation was used to isolate PBMCs, with at least 7 million per sample. Trizol reagent was used to extract total RNA from the PBMCs, yielding at least 5.5 micrograms per sample. Naive CD45RAhigh/CD27high T cell percentages were measured by flow cytometry on a PBMC aliquot from every donor. As for this clonotype: The antigen it recognizes is unknown. No per-base quality is available; no much larger clone lies one base away.

Library generation was performed with 5' RACE. Sequencing took place on an Illumina HiSeq 2500. A second PCR of about 7 to 12 cycles was run with a J-beta primer mix and a sample-barcoded 5' primer. Each TCR beta cDNA molecule received a unique molecular identifier from a template-switch 5' adaptor carrying 12 random nucleotides. Each sample yielded at least 2.5 million CDR3-containing paired-end reads. All of the RNA was converted into first-strand cDNA using the Mint cDNA synthesis kit, with a TRBC-specific oligonucleotide serving as the primer. All cDNA was treated with uracil-DNA glycosylase and then went through a first 18-cycle PCR with the universal primers M1SS and BC2_uni_R. Processing in the source paper ran as follows. Normalization of each sample was performed by random selection of 1 million high-quality reads, each carrying a distinct molecular identifier. Instead of being binned into consensus sequences, reads with shared molecular identifiers were discarded. MiTCR, run with a Q25 quality threshold and the strictest error-elimination algorithm, handled CDR3 identification, clonotype clustering and error correction. A nonparametric unseen species model with Euler transformation was used to estimate lower-bound total TCR beta diversity. The public reads were reanalyzed by TCRdb: fastp trimming at Q25, MiXCR alignment, in-frame beta chains only. Each entry merges the rows of one CDR3 protein and shows their most common DNA and genes. TCRdb's processing, not the authors' own work, is the source of the V and J calls. The sample has about 730,000 distinct CDR3 sequences on record, roughly 45% of them singletons. The ten largest clonotypes hold 20% of the sample.

The receptor was isolated from a woman aged 55-69 years in good health. Sequenced sample: blood.

The CDR3 region has the sequence CASSVGAGLDQFF. The DNA reads as follows: TGTGCCAGCAGCGTAGGTGCGGGACTGGACCAGTTCTTC. The chain was built from TRBV9 and TRBJ2-1; 6 matching bases give a weak D call of TRBD2. According to the germline V gene, CDR1 reads SGDLS and CDR2 reads YYNGEE. From its cysteine to its phenylalanine, the CDR3 spans 13 amino acids. The sequence is cut down to CDR3 DNA, 39 bases in frame from base 1. V is cut by 0 bases and J by 13 bases, and the space between the germline ends is 14 bases.